Following are 15 T cell receptor beta chains from one sample sequenced in a study of human T cells and chemical hapten exposure. The time point denotes: patch test 1, 2 weeks after DPC sensitization. Treatment described: therapeutic diphenylcyclopropenone sensitization with weekly scalp DPC. TCRdb used MiXCR to reprocess the RACE reads, holding one entry per CDR3 protein. Altogether 340,000 or so distinct CDR3 sequences are present, around 6.9% being singletons, with the ten largest covering about 8%. Here the sequenced sample was whole blood, taken in connection with sensitization to the hapten diphenylcyclopropenone (DPC). The receptor set was obtained from a woman aged 18-30 years with alopecia areata. Some clones in this sample may be carry-over from other donors' samples.

This clonotype was picked up many times. V is TRBV7-3 and J is TRBJ2-2; no firm D call. Trimming took 2 bases from V and 5 from J, leaving 12 bases between them. This CDR3 region has 15 residues. Germline values: CDR1 SGHTA, CDR2 FQGTGA. This CDR3 is CASSLQLSGTGELFF. The CDR3 DNA is TGTGCCAGCAGCTTACAACTCTCTGGGACCGGGGAGCTGTTTTTT.

In this sample, this clonotype turned up many times. V gene TRBV27 combines with J gene TRBJ2-1; 8 nucleotides match TRBD1. Per germline, CDR1 MNHEY and CDR2 SMNVEV (reference sequence). The CDR3 is 15 amino acids. Unmatched junction bases numbered 6, after V lost 5 bases and J lost 3 bases. The CDR3, as DNA: TGTGCCAGCAGTCGGACAGGGTTGGTCTACAATGAGCAGTTCTTC. This encodes CASSRTGLVYNEQFF.

The CDR3 sequence: CASSHRQGNQPQHF. In DNA form, the CDR3 reads TGTGCCAGCAGCCATCGACAGGGGAATCAGCCCCAGCATTTT. The rearrangement links TRBV7-2 to TRBJ1-5; TRBD1 matches 8 bases. CDR1 and CDR2 (germline): SGHTA, FQGNSA. Losses at the gene ends were 5 bases for V and 4 bases for J; bases not matched to a gene: 4. The CDR3 spans 14 residues.

The CDR3 sequence is CASSQRGSSYNSPLHF. In nucleotides, the CDR3 is TGCGCCAGCAGTCAACGGGGAAGCTCCTATAATTCACCCCTCCACTTT. The V call is TRBV23-1, the J call TRBJ1-6; D remains ambiguous. TRBV23-1 has ORF status, its function being uncertain. V was clipped by 2 bases and J by 0 bases, with 8 bases between them. The CDR3 totals 16 residues.

This clonotype was detected ten times or more. CDR3 bases: TGCGCCAGCAGCCAAGGGCGGGACGCCTTTAGGTATGGGGCCAACGTCCTGACTTTC. Amino acids: CASSQGRDAFRYGANVLTF. The chain is built from TRBV4-1 and TRBJ2-6, with TRBD2 as a possible D gene (6 bases). The CDR3 runs 19 residues. The germline V and J ends were trimmed by 1 base and 3 bases, with 19 bases remaining between them. Germline CDR1 reads MGHRA; CDR2 reads YSYEKL.

V is TRBV28 and J is TRBJ1-3, with 7 nucleotides matching TRBD1. The germline V gene has CDR1 MDHEN and CDR2 SYDVKM. V lost 6 bases and J lost 4; bases outside the gene matches: 6. The CDR3 contains 14 residues. CDR3 DNA: TGTGCCAGCAGCTCCCCGACAGGGGGAAACACCATATATTTT. Encoded protein: CASSSPTGGNTIYF.

V usage is TRBV28 and J usage is TRBJ1-2; 7 bases match TRBD1. Germline trimming cut 2 bases from V and 6 bases from J; bases unmatched to any gene: 6. This CDR3 region has 14 residues. Germline V CDR1 and CDR2: MDHEN, SYDVKM. CDR3 residues: CASSLPDRADGYTF. The CDR3 DNA reads TGTGCCAGCAGTTTACCAGACAGGGCGGATGGCTACACCTTC.

At least ten counts were recorded for this clonotype. The chain has TRBV5-5 and TRBJ1-2; 8 nucleotides align to TRBD1. This CDR3 is 15 amino acids long. Germline trimming cut 1 base from V and 8 bases from J; bases unmatched to any gene: 10. Germline V lookup: CDR1 SGHKS, CDR2 YYEKEE (reference sequence). CDR3 residues: CASSLNGQGAGGYTF. CDR3 DNA sequence: TGTGCCAGCAGCTTGAATGGGCAGGGGGCAGGCGGCTACACCTTC.

The chain carries TRBV18 and TRBJ2-5, with D possibly being TRBD1 (5 bases). V lost 3 bases to trimming and J lost 4 bases, with 12 bases between them. This CDR3 has 14 residues. Germline assignment: CDR1 KGHSH and CDR2 LQKENI. Written as DNA, the CDR3 is TGTGCCAGCTCACCGTCGGCAGGGCGAGAGACCCAGTACTTC. Its translation is CASSPSAGRETQYF.

The chain links TRBV20-1 to TRBJ1-1; D gene ambiguous. Per the germline V gene, CDR1 is DFQATT and CDR2 is SNEGSKA (reference sequence). The CDR3 runs 12 residues. Trimming cost V 6 bases and J 5 bases, with 13 bases left between them. CDR3 in amino acids: CSAPGLGTEAFF. CDR3 bases: TGCAGTGCCCCGGGCCTTGGGACTGAAGCTTTCTTT.

As regards this clonotype: This may come from a read error, since a much larger clone is one base off. The genes are TRBV7-8 and TRBJ2-5; D call uncertain. The length of the CDR3 is 14 residues. From germline, CDR1 is SGHVS and CDR2 FQNEAQ. Here the CDR3 reads CASSLEFGQDTQYF. Written as DNA, the CDR3 is TGTGCCAGCAGCTTAGAGTTCGGTCAAGACACCCAGTACTTC.

The chain has TRBV15 and TRBJ2-3, with 9 bases fitting TRBD1. CDR1 and CDR2 (germline): LNHNV, YYDKDF (reference sequence). V lost 8 bases to trimming and J lost 3 bases; unmatched junction nucleotides: 21. The CDR3 loop spans 19 amino acids. This CDR3 is CATAGLDRGVPLGTDTQYF. The CDR3 DNA reads TGTGCCACCGCAGGCCTTGACAGGGGGGTTCCACTTGGGACAGATACGCAGTATTTT.

The V call is TRBV7-9, the J call TRBJ2-1; weak D call: TRBD2 (6 bases). Per germline, CDR1 SEHNR and CDR2 FQNEAQ (reference sequence). Trimming removed 2 bases from V and 2 bases from J, with 10 bases in between. The CDR3 has 15 amino acids. CDR3 protein: CASSLMWGAYNEQFF. The DNA of the CDR3 is TGTGCCAGCAGCTTAATGTGGGGGGCCTACAATGAGCAGTTCTTC. Together with reference TRBV7-9 and TRBJ2-1, the CDR3 gives the full variable domain: DTGVSQNPRHKITKRGQNVTFRCDPISEHNRLYWYRQTLGQGPEFLTYFQNEAQLEKSRLLSDRFSAERPKGSFSTLEIQRTEQGDSAMYLCASSLMWGAYNEQFFGPGTRLTVL.

In this sample, this clonotype turned up many times. V is TRBV6-2 or TRBV6-3 and J is TRBJ2-3; D uncertain. The germline gives CDR1 MNHEY, CDR2 SVGEGT. The CDR3 contains 14 residues. Between the trimmed V and J ends, which lost 2 bases and 0 bases, there was a span of 6 bases. CDR3 DNA: TGTGCCAGCAGTTACGTTACTAGCACAGATACGCAGTATTTT. It encodes CASSYVTSTDTQYF.

This clonotype has ten or more counts. This chain joins TRBV4-2 and TRBJ1-1; no clear D gene. The CDR3 totals 13 residues. Trimming pared 0 bases from V and 8 bases from J, leaving 10 bases between. Germline CDR1 LGHNA, CDR2 YNFKEQ. CDR3 amino acids: CASSQDRTEEAFF. As DNA, the CDR3 is TGTGCCAGCAGCCAAGATCGCACGGAAGAAGCTTTCTTT.